This T cell receptor (beta chain) was recovered during a study of blood T cell repertoires in COVID-19 (dated by TCRdb to the early 2020s). Notes on the research overall: Samples covering the acute and convalescent phases of COVID-19 were provided by collaborators in the United States, Italy and Spain. The samples were drawn from two sources: the first 160 participants of the ongoing ImmuneRACE study, and fewer than 1,500 subjects contributed by 6 global collaborators. A de-identified subject ID, COVID-19 status, age in years and sex were almost always included in the sample metadata. The material from the prospective study consisted of cDNA or gDNA derived from T cells, B-cell-depleted T cells, or PBMCs. HLA class I and class II types, where available, came from metadata supplied by the sample provider rather than from assay-based typing. The repertoires were released in a freely available public database meant as a resource for research on the immune response to SARS-CoV-2. Subjects who had been exposed to COVID-19, were actively infected with it, or had recovered from it provided the deeply sampled blood TCRbeta repertoires that made up the dataset. Broad study findings and their caveats: The quantity of clinical and demographic metadata differed by source and by participant and was supplied without curation.

TCRbeta CDR3 regions were amplified from genomic DNA using the immunoSEQ Assay, a bias-controlled multiplex PCR. The paper's data handling went like this. Nucleated cell counts per sample were estimated from amplification of reference gene primers within the assay. To quantify the absolute abundance of each unique TCRbeta CDR3 rearrangement, sequence reads were collapsed and filtered. For each sample, productive Simpson clonality was calculated by taking the square root of Simpson's diversity index across productive rearrangements. As stored in TCRdb, this immuneACCESS dataset retains in-frame rearrangements with V and J assigned. A fraction of the clones does not appear; measured against another copy, unresolved V genes explain less than half of the discrepancy, and the remainder lacks a known reason. V and J calls and clone size are as listed in that table; D and trimming were resolved from the DNA. The sample yields approximately 170,000 clones; around four fifths were counted once. The top ten clonotypes cover about 2.7% of the sample.

One collaborating source in Seattle enrolled patients during active infection and followed them longitudinally through the course of disease. Whole blood was collected in K2EDTA tubes by collaborating institutions according to the institutions' own protocols. For TCRbeta analysis, collaborators shipped samples in one of three forms: frozen whole blood, isolated PBMCs, or DNA extracted from either of those sample types. According to the germline V gene (reference sequence), CDR1 reads SEHNR and CDR2 reads FQNEAQ. A distance of 16 bases separates the germline ends of V and J, which lose 2 bases and 4 bases respectively. From its cysteine to its phenylalanine, the CDR3 spans 16 amino acids. Only CDR3 DNA remains: 48 bases, in frame from the first base. A word on this clone: Its target antigen remains unknown. No per-base quality is available; no much larger clone lies one base away.

The receptor comes from a woman of 80 years or more with COVID-19, enrolled during active disease. Source material: peripheral blood. The rearrangement combines TRBV7-9 with TRBJ2-3; a confident D gene designation cannot be given. The CDR3 in this case is CASSLRWLRSADTQYF. The nucleotide sequence reads TGTGCCAGCAGCTTAAGGTGGCTCCGGAGCGCAGATACGCAGTATTTT.